This TCR beta chain emerged from a study of OX40 agonist ivuxolimab in advanced cancers. Background for the entire study: The costimulatory receptor OX40 (CD134) was targeted by ivuxolimab, a fully human IgG2 agonistic monoclonal antibody. A male proportion of roughly 80% and a mean age of around 60 years, ranging from about 23 to 90, were recorded for the dose-escalation cohort. Intravenous ivuxolimab was administered to patients every 2 weeks at six dose levels: 0.01, 0.1, 0.3, 1.5, 3 and 10 mg/kg. Three dose-escalation patients achieved partial responses, one with hepatocellular carcinoma and two with cutaneous melanoma. Prior anti-PD-1, anti-PD-L1 or anti-CTLA-4 therapy was permitted, and checkpoint inhibitors had been received by about 44% of dose-escalation patients. The purpose of peripheral TCRbeta sequencing was to test whether ivuxolimab changed TCR sequence diversity and led to clonal T-cell expansion. Among the 50 to 55 dose-escalation patients, around 20 had hepatocellular carcinoma, around 15 melanoma, 9 renal cell carcinoma and 9 head and neck cancer. The paper reports the monotherapy dose-escalation portion (N of about 51 patients) of the phase I ivuxolimab trial. General findings and caveats noted by the study authors: In the 0.1-3.0 mg/kg groups, partial responders were among the patients with the lowest normalized peripheral clonal expansion, particularly in CD8+ T cells. Which antigens the clonally expanded peripheral T cells were specific for was not determined. Low levels of normalized T-cell clonal expansion were also seen in some patients who did not respond. Clonal expansion of both CD4+ and CD8+ blood T cells was observed from baseline to week 6 at doses 0.1 to 3.0 mg/kg. After ivuxolimab, CD8+ T cells had more expanded clones than CD4+ T cells on average.

Points on this clone: Its antigen remains undetermined. Base quality data are lacking; no much larger clone is found one base away.

Patients with a history of autoimmune disease or receiving systemic immunosuppression were excluded from the trial. Peripheral blood for TCR sequencing was collected from all dose cohorts at baseline, on cycle 4 day 1, and on cycle 7 day 1. Samples were obtained from an open-label, multicenter, first-in-human phase I dose-escalation trial of ivuxolimab. The trial enrolled adults with locally advanced or metastatic head and neck squamous cell, hepatocellular, melanoma or renal cell carcinoma. CD4+ and CD8+ T cells were sorted separately from peripheral blood before TCR sequencing. For sequencing of the TCRbeta CDR3 region, genomic DNA was extracted from the sorted cells. The immunoSEQ Assay was used for sequencing of TCRbeta CDR3 regions. Here the immuneACCESS table is served through TCRdb, limited to in-frame sequences with V and J called. Missing clones are a known gap in these copies; in checked studies unresolved V genes cover under half, and the rest lacks a known reason. The sample includes approximately 74,000 clones, with about 88% observed a single time. The ten largest make up 0.27% of the sample.

From a lookup of the germline V gene, CDR1 and CDR2 are KGHSH and LQKENI. For this chain, trimming is 2 bases at the V end and 3 bases at the J end, and the number of junction bases without a gene match is 4. Reading from cysteine to phenylalanine, the CDR3 counts 15 amino acids. Only CDR3 DNA is held: 45 bases, read in frame from base 1. The source material was CD4+ or CD8+ T cells sorted from blood, sampled in a trial of the OX40 agonist ivuxolimab. This TCR derives from an adult with an advanced solid tumor such as melanoma, head and neck, liver or kidney cancer. Recombination connected TRBV18 to TRBJ2-3, with TRBD2 identical over 8 junction bases. The nucleotide sequence is TGTGCCAGCTCACCAAGGACTAGCCTTACAGATACGCAGTATTTT. This encodes CASSPRTSLTDTQYF.